This T cell receptor beta chain was identified during a study of blood T cell repertoires in COVID-19. The data were produced by immunoSEQ multiplex PCR, yet TCRdb's version contains in-frame clones alone and is incomplete. Counted here are roughly 230,000 clones, nearly 85% occurring once; the ten biggest clones make up roughly 5.5%. Trimming removed 4 bases from V and 1 base from J; junction bases left unmatched: 3. Germline CDR1 reads MGHRA; CDR2 reads YSYEKL. This CDR3 has 14 residues. The genes are TRBV4-1 and TRBJ1-1; 7 bases line up with TRBD1. The sequenced sample was peripheral blood. This TCR was sampled from a human donor in a cohort sampled during active COVID-19. The CDR3 sequence is CASSRRTGNTEAFF. The CDR3 DNA follows: TGCGCCAGCAGCCGCCGGACAGGGAACACTGAAGCTTTCTTT.